This T cell receptor beta chain is from a study of T-cell memory formation after mild COVID-19. Whole-study results and caveats: The main location of contracting CD4+ clones was CM and EM, and that of contracting CD8+ clones was EMRA. Clones contracting over day 15 to 85 were CD4/CD8 balanced, with later expanders leaning CD4+.

Researchers used 5'RACE with constant-segment primers to make TCR alpha and TCR beta cDNA libraries that carry sample barcodes and UMIs. TCRdb passed the 5' RACE reads through MiXCR, listing each CDR3 protein once. The table records under 250,000 distinct CDR3 sequences, around 25% of them present only once. This clonotype was found a few times. Its antigen remains unknown. The sequenced sample consisted of PBMCs or a T cell subset sorted from them (not recorded which). This clonotype was sampled from an adult woman who had mild COVID-19 (a few samples of this study predate the infection). Cell type and time point are not known.

The CDR3 DNA is TGCGCCAGCAGCCCCGGGGGCAGGGCCCATACGCAGTATTTT. This encodes CASSPGGRAHTQYF. The chain recombines TRBV4-1 with TRBJ2-3, with D perhaps given as TRBD1 or TRBD2 (6 bases each). CDR1 and CDR2 (germline): MGHRA, YSYEKL. The V end lost 4 bases, the J end lost 7 bases, and 15 bases lay between the germline ends. There are 14 residues in the CDR3.